Presented here are 11 T cell receptor beta chains from one specimen sequenced in a study of tumor-infiltrating lymphocytes in localized non-small cell lung cancer. The assay was immunoSEQ multiplex PCR, and TCRdb's table has in-frame clones only and misses some. The sample includes about 9,600 clones, roughly 80% seen only once; the top ten take 15% to 20%. The sequencing sample was made of uninvolved lung tissue not adjacent to the tumor. Receptor source: a human donor with non-small cell lung cancer.

V is TRBV4-3 and J is TRBJ1-2, with 7 bases lining up with TRBD1. J gave up 1 base and V 4 bases, and 6 bases lay outside the gene matches. This CDR3 has 15 amino acids. Per the germline V gene, CDR1 is LGHNA and CDR2 is YSLEER. The CDR3 DNA follows: TGCGCCAGCAGCCCCCGGACAGGCCTTAACTATGGCTACACCTTC. Translated, it gives CASSPRTGLNYGYTF.

This CDR3 reads CASSPTLGEGLRYF. CDR3 sequence (DNA): TGTGCCAGCAGCCCCACCCTTGGGGAAGGATTACGGTACTTC. The rearrangement uses TRBV7-8 and TRBJ2-7; no firm D call. The CDR3 sequence is 14 residues long. CDR1 and CDR2 (germline): SGHVS, FQNEAQ. Deletions cut 5 bases from V and 12 bases from J, with 23 bases between.

This chain joins TRBV5-4 and TRBJ2-3, with a possible D match to TRBD1 (5 bases). The CDR3 is made up of 14 amino acids. Germline values: CDR1 SGHNT, CDR2 YYREEE (reference sequence). V dropped 2 bases and J dropped 2 bases, with 9 bases sitting between them. The CDR3 spells CASSFRQFTDTQYF. The CDR3, as DNA: TGTGCCAGCAGCTTCCGACAGTTCACAGATACGCAGTATTTT. The complete variable domain, with remaining parts taken from reference TRBV5-4 and TRBJ2-3, reads ETGVTQSPTHLIKTRGQQVTLRCSSQSGHNTVSWYQQALGQGPQFIFQYYREEENGRGNFPPRFSGLQFPNYSSELNVNALELDDSALYLCASSFRQFTDTQYFGPGTRLTVL.

The V gene is TRBV7-9, the J gene TRBJ1-2, with D perhaps matching TRBD1 (5 bases). Trimming took 5 bases from V and 3 from J, leaving 25 bases between them. The CDR3 is 18 amino acids. Germline lookup yields CDR1 SEHNR and CDR2 FQNEAQ (reference sequence). For the CDR3, the DNA is TGTGCCAGCAGCCCGATTGCTTTCGGGGGACCGGGGGACTATGGCTACACCTTC. This encodes CASSPIAFGGPGDYGYTF.

For this clone: At one boundary the junction diverges from the germline segment, which might be a read error. The chain recombines TRBV2 with TRBJ2-7; D remains ambiguous. Germline V lookup: CDR1 SNHLY, CDR2 FYNNEI. The CDR3 consists of 11 residues. For the CDR3, the DNA is TGTGCCAGCAAGACCCCTTTGGCTTCGAACTTC. Translating it yields CASKTPLASNF.

This clone turned up a few times. The chain has TRBV2 and TRBJ1-2; D is uncertain. Between the trimmed V and J ends, which lost 7 bases and 2 bases, there was a span of 11 bases. Germline CDR1 is SNHLY and CDR2 is FYNNEI. CDR3 length equals 13 residues. The DNA for the CDR3 is TGTGCCAGCAAGGAGGCGAGGAACTATGGCTACACCTTC. Protein: CASKEARNYGYTF.

This chain links TRBV13 with TRBJ2-7, with D unresolved. This CDR3 has 13 residues. CDR1 is PRHDT, CDR2 FYEKMQ, per germline (reference sequence). The V gene lost 4 bases and the J gene lost 0 bases, with 7 bases spanning the gap. CDR3 sequence reads: CASSWAGSYEQYF. In DNA, the CDR3 is TGTGCCAGCAGCTGGGCAGGCTCCTACGAGCAGTACTTC.

This chain joins TRBV30 and TRBJ2-3, with TRBD2 as a possible D gene (6 bases). CDR3 length equals 15 residues. Trimming cost V 5 bases and J 3 bases, with 18 bases left between them. Germline V gene lookup returns CDR1 GTSNPN and CDR2 SVGIG (reference sequence). Here the CDR3 DNA reads TGTGCCTGGGATCCGGGAGCGTTGAGAACAGATACGCAGTATTTT. It translates to CAWDPGALRTDTQYF. Full variable domain (missing parts from reference TRBV30 and TRBJ2-3): SQTIHQWPATLVQPVGSPLSLECTVEGTSNPNLYWYRQAAGRGLQLLFYSVGIGQISSEVPQNLSASRPQDRQFILSSKKLLLSDSGFYLCAWDPGALRTDTQYFGPGTRLTVL.

The chain links TRBV19 to TRBJ2-7; 8 positions agree with TRBD1. The trim removed 5 bases at V and 2 bases at J, leaving 5 bases unmatched. Germline CDR1 and CDR2: LNHDA and SQIVND (reference sequence). This CDR3 region has 14 residues. The CDR3 loop is CASSPGTGAYEQYF. In DNA, the CDR3 is TGTGCCAGTAGTCCCGGGACAGGAGCCTACGAGCAGTACTTC.

The chain joins TRBV5-4 to TRBJ2-5; D not certain. CDR1 is SGHNT and CDR2 is YYREEE in the germline V gene (reference sequence). The V end lost 0 bases, the J end lost 4 bases, and 4 bases lay between the germline ends. This CDR3 has 12 amino acids. CDR3 loop: CASSLEIETQYF. As DNA, the CDR3 is TGTGCCAGCAGCTTGGAGATAGAGACCCAGTACTTC.

The CDR3 protein is CASSQEPGYEQYF. The CDR3 DNA is TGCGCCAGCAGCCAAGAGCCGGGCTACGAGCAGTACTTC. The rearrangement uses TRBV4-3 and TRBJ2-7; unclear D gene. CDR1 is LGHNA and CDR2 is YSLEER in the germline V gene. V was pared by 0 bases and J by 3 bases, with 6 bases between. The CDR3 is 13 residues long.